This TCR beta chain was found in a study of control samples from healthy donors and cancer patients. Repertoires were generated with immunoSEQ multiplex PCR, while TCRdb's copy carries only in-frame clones and drops some. The sample lists about 170,000 clones, 90% to 95% occurring once. This CDR3 has 15 residues. V shed 5 bases, J shed 4 bases, and the junction held 8 bases outside the gene matches. Germline CDR1 and CDR2: LNHDA and SQIVND (reference sequence). Sequencing was performed on blood. The TCR sequence derives from an older woman in good health. The chain couples TRBV19 to TRBJ1-2; TRBD1 aligns across 9 bases. CDR3 nucleotide sequence: TGTGCCAGTAGTGGAACAGGGGGCCGGGGCTATGGCTACACCTTC. This translates into CASSGTGGRGYGYTF.